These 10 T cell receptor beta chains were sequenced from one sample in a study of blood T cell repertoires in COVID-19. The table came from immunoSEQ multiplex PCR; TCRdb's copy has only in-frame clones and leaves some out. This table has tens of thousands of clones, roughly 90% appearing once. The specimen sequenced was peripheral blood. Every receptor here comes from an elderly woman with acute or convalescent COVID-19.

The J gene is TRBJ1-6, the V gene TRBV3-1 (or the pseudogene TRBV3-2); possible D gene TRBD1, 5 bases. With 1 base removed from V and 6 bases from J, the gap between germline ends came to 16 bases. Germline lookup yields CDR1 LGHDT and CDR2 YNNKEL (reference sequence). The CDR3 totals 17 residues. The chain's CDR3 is CASSQGLQGFLNSPLHF. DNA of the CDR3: TGTGCCAGCAGCCAAGGCTTGCAGGGTTTCCTTAATTCACCCCTCCACTTT.

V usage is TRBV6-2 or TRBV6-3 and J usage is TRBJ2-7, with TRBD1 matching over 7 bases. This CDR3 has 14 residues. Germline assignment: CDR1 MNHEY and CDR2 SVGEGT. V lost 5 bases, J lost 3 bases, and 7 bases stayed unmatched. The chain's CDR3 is CASSTLRDSYEQYF. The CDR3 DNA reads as TGTGCCAGCAGTACGCTCCGGGACAGCTACGAGCAGTACTTC.

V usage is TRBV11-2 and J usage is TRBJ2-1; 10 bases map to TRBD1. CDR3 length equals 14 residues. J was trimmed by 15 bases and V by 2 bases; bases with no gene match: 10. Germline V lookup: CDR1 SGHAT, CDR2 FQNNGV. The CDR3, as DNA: TGTGCCAGCAGCTTATCCGGGACAGGGGCTCGGGGGTTCTTC. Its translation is CASSLSGTGARGFF.

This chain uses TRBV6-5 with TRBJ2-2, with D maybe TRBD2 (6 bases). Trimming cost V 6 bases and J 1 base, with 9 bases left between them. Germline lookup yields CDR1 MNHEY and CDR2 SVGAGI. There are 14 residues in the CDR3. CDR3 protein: CASRGGQNTGELFF. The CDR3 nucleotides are TGTGCCAGCAGGGGAGGACAGAACACCGGGGAGCTGTTTTTT.

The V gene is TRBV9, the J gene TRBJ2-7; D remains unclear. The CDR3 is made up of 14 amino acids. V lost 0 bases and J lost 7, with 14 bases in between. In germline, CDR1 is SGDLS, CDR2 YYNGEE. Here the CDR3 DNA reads TGTGCCAGCAGCGTAGGCCGGATAGGAGCGGAGCAGTACTTC. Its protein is CASSVGRIGAEQYF.

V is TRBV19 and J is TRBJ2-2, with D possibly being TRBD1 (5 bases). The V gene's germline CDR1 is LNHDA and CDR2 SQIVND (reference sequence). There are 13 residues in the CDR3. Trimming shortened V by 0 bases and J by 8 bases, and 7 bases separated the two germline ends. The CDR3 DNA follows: TGTGCCAGTAGTATAGATCAGGGAGGGGAGCTGTTTTTT. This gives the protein CASSIDQGGELFF.

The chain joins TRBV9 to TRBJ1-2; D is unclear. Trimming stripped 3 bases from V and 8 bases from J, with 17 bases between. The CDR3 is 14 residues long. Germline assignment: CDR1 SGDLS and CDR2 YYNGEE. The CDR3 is CASSAEAVSGGYTF. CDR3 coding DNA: TGTGCCAGCAGCGCGGAGGCGGTATCTGGGGGCTACACCTTC.

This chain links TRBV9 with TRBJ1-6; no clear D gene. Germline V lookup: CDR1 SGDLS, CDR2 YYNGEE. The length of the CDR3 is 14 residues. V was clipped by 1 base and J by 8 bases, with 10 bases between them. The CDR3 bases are TGTGCCAGCAGCGTACGAACGGTCGATTCACCCCTCCACTTT. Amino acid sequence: CASSVRTVDSPLHF.

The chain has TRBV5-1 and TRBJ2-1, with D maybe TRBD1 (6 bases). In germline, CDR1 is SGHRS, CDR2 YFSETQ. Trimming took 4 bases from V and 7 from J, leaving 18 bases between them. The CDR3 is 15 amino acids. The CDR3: CASSPLGARKNEQFF. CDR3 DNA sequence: TGCGCCAGCAGCCCCTTGGGGGCCCGAAAAAATGAGCAGTTCTTC.

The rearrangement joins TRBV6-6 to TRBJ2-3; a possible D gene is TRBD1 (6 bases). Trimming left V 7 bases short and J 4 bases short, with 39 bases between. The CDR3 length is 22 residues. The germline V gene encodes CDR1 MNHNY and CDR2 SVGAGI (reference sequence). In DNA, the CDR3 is TGTGCCAGCAATCCATCTCCGCCCGACGGTCGGGTAGGGGGAGCGAGGGCAGATACGCAGTATTTT. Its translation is CASNPSPPDGRVGGARADTQYF.